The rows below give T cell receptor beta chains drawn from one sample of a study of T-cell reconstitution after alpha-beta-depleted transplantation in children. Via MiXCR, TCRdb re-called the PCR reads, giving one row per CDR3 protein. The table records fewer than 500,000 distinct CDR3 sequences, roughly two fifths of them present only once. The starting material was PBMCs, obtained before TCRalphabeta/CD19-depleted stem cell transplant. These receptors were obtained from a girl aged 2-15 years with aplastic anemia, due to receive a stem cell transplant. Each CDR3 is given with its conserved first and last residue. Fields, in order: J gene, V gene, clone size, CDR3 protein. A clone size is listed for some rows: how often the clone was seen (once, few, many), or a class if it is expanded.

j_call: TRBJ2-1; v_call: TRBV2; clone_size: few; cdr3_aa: CASRGSRAYNEQFF
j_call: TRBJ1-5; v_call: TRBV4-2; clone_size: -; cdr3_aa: CASSQDEGWNQPQHF
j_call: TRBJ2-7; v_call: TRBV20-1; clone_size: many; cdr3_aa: CSAGPAGQGSYEQYF
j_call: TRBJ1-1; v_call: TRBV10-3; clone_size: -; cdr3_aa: CAISDGQRYAEAFF
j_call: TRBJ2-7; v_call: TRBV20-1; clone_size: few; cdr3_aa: CSARLGTPTEEQYF
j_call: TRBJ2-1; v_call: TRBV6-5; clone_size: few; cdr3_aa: CASSYLGTDLYNEQFF
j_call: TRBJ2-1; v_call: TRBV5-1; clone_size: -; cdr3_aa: CASSLGASDYNEQFF
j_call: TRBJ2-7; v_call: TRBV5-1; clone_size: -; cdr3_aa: CASSFGTLYEQYF
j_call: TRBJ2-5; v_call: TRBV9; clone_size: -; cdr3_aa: CASSVEGGLQETQYF
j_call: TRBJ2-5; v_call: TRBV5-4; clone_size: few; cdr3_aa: CASSARAFKETQYF
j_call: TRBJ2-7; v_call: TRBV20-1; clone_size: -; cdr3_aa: CSARARGPSYEQYF
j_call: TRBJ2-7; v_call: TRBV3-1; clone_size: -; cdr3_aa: CASSLADPTIYEQYF
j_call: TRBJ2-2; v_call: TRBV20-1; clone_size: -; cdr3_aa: CSARGLQTNTGELFF
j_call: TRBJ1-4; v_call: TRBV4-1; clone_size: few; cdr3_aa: CASSQESGEGEKLFF
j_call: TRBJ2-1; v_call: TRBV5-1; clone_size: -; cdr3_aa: CASSLDLGDEQFF
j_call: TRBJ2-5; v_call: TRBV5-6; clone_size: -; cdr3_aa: CASSRDSIQETQYF
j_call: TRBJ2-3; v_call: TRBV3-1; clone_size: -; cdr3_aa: CASSQEVTNTQYF
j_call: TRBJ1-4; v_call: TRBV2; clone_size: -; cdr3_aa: CASFPAKLFF
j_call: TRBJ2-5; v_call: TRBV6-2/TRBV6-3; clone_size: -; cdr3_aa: CASSYSIGIQETQYF